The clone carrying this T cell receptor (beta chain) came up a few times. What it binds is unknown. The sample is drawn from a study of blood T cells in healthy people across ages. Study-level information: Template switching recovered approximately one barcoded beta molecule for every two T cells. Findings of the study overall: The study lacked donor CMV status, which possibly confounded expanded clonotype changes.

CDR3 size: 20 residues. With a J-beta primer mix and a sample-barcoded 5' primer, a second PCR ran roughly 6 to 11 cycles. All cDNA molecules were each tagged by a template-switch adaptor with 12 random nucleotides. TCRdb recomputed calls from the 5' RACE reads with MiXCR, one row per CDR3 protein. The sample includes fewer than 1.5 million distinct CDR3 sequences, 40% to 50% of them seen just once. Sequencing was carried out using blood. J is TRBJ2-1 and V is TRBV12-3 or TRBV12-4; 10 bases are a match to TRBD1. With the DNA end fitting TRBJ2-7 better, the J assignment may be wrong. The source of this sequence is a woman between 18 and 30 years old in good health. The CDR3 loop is CASSLVRDRGPVSSYNEQYF. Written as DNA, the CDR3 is TGTGCCAGCAGTTTAGTGCGGGACAGGGGCCCTGTAAGCTCCTACAATGAGCAGTACTTC.